This TCR beta chain was captured by sequencing in a study of cytomegalovirus exposure and HLA in healthy donors. Study outcomes and limitations: Reports showed the classifier diagnosing cytomegalovirus status with high specificity and sensitivity.

The protocol was immunoSEQ multiplex PCR, while the TCRdb copy is restricted to in-frame clones and leaves out a portion. Here the sample spans tens of thousands of clones, approximately 94% being singletons. The donors were members of the roughly 120-subject validation cohort (separate from the approximately 670-subject first cohort). Turning to this clone: Its antigen is not identified.

CDR1 and CDR2 from the germline V gene are GTSNPN and SVGIG (reference sequence). The CDR3 has 11 amino acids. V dropped 8 bases and J dropped 2 bases, with 10 bases sitting between them. Sequenced input: PBMCs. The TCR originated in a woman between 18 and 29 years old in good health and CMV-seropositive. V and J are TRBV30 and TRBJ2-7; no clear D gene. CDR3 amino acids: CAVERTYEQYF. The CDR3 DNA reads as TGTGCCGTAGAACGAACCTACGAGCAGTACTTC.